The 10 T cell receptor beta chains below were found in one sample sequenced in a study of shared clonotypes between healthy human individuals. Some clones are missing from TCRdb's copy, which holds only in-frame ones; the method was immunoSEQ multiplex PCR. Of millions of clones listed, roughly 94% are singletons. Input material: naive CD4+ T cells sorted from blood. Subset noted: CD45RA+ positively selected. The receptor source for this set is a man younger than 30 in good health.

V gene TRBV2 combines with J gene TRBJ2-7; D gene ambiguous. V lost 5 bases, J lost 6 bases, and 8 bases lay in between. This CDR3 is built from 11 residues. Germline V gene data show CDR1 as SNHLY and CDR2 as FYNNEI. Here the CDR3 reads CASSPLSEQYF. The CDR3 DNA is TGTGCCAGCAGTCCACTAAGCGAGCAGTACTTC.

The V gene is TRBV2, the J gene TRBJ2-2; D remains ambiguous. CDR3 length equals 13 residues. Germline V gene lookup returns CDR1 SNHLY and CDR2 FYNNEI. Trimming pared 8 bases from V and 7 bases from J, leaving 14 bases between. This CDR3 is CASGLNFIGELFF. DNA for the CDR3: TGTGCCAGCGGGCTGAATTTTATCGGGGAGCTGTTTTTT.

The rearrangement links TRBV11-2 to TRBJ1-5; D remains ambiguous. CDR3 length: 15 amino acids. V was shortened by 5 bases and J by 0 bases, with 11 bases between the two germline ends. The germline V gene encodes CDR1 SGHAT and CDR2 FQNNGV. The CDR3 coding sequence is TGTGCCAGCAGCCAGGACGGCAATAGCAATCAGCCCCAGCATTTT. Its translation is CASSQDGNSNQPQHF.

The CDR3 spells CASSLDSREKLFF. The CDR3 coding sequence is TGTGCCAGCAGCTTAGACTCCCGTGAAAAACTGTTTTTT. The J gene is TRBJ1-4, the V gene TRBV7-9; D gene unclear. Germline CDR1 SEHNR, CDR2 FQNEAQ (reference sequence). The V end was cut by 1 base, the J end by 7 bases, with 7 bases between. The CDR3 length is 13 residues.

The genes are TRBV19 and TRBJ2-3; D is ambiguous. The V end was cut by 3 bases, the J end by 2 bases, with 9 bases between. The germline gives CDR1 LNHDA, CDR2 SQIVND (reference sequence). The CDR3 is 14 residues long. CDR3 sequence: CASSITQATDTQYF. The CDR3 DNA follows: TGTGCCAGTAGTATTACTCAGGCCACAGATACGCAGTATTTT.

The rearrangement uses TRBV11-2 and TRBJ2-7; TRBD2 is a possible D gene (6 bases). Per the germline V gene, CDR1 is SGHAT and CDR2 is FQNNGV. CDR3 length equals 14 residues. V was trimmed by 5 bases and J by 0 bases, leaving 11 bases between them. The CDR3 spells CASSDPGASYEQYF. The CDR3 region has the DNA TGTGCCAGCAGCGACCCGGGAGCCTCCTACGAGCAGTACTTC.

This chain connects TRBV28 to TRBJ1-1; 7 bases agree with TRBD1. CDR1 and CDR2 from the germline V gene are MDHEN and SYDVKM. This CDR3 is 16 amino acids long. V lost 7 bases to trimming and J lost 0 bases; unmatched junction nucleotides: 11. CDR3: CASNPPRTGLNTEAFF. CDR3 in DNA: TGTGCCAGCAACCCACCCAGGACAGGTTTGAACACTGAAGCTTTCTTT. Looking up the rest from reference TRBV28 and TRBJ1-1 gives the full variable domain: DVKVTQSSRYLVKRTGEKVFLECVQDMDHENMFWYRQDPGLGLRLIYFSYDVKMKEKGDIPEGYSVSREKKERFSLILESASTNQTSMYLCASNPPRTGLNTEAFFGQGTRLTVV.

V is TRBV5-1 and J is TRBJ1-2; D is undetermined. Per germline, CDR1 SGHRS and CDR2 YFSETQ. The CDR3 sequence is 15 residues long. The germline V and J ends were trimmed by 0 bases and 3 bases, with 12 bases remaining between them. CDR3 region: CASSLGMGSYYGYTF. The CDR3, as DNA: TGCGCCAGCAGCTTGGGAATGGGGAGCTACTATGGCTACACCTTC.

As regards this clone: Within the sample, other DNA sequences also encode this same CDR3. J is TRBJ2-3 and V is TRBV5-4, with a weak D call TRBD2 (6 bases). The CDR3 spans 13 residues. The V and J ends lost 4 bases and 6 bases respectively, with 12 bases between them. Germline lookup yields CDR1 SGHNT and CDR2 YYREEE (reference sequence). CDR3 in DNA: TGTGCCAGCAGCCCGGGAGTCACGGATACGCAGTATTTT. This gives the protein CASSPGVTDTQYF.

V usage is TRBV5-1 and J usage is TRBJ1-2; D ambiguous. Germline loops: CDR1 SGHRS, CDR2 YFSETQ. V lost 0 bases, J lost 2 bases, and 8 bases lay in between. This CDR3 is 14 amino acids long. DNA of the CDR3: TGCGCCAGCAGCTTGGGGTCAGAAAACTATGGCTACACCTTC. Its protein is CASSLGSENYGYTF.